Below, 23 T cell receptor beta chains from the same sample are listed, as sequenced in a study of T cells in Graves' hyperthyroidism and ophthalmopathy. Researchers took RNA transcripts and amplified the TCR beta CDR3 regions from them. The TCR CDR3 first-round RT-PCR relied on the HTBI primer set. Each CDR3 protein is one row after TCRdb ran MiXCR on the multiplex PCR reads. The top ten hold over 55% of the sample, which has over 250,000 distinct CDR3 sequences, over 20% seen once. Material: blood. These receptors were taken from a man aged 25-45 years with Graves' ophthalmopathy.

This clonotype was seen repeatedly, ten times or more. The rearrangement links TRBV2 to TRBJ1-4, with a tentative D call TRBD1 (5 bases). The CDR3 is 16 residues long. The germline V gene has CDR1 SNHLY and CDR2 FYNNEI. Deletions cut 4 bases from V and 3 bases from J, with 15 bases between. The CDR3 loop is CASSGQRQIANEKLFF. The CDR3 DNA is TGTGCCAGCAGTGGACAGAGGCAAATTGCTAATGAAAAACTGTTTTTT.

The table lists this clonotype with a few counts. The CDR3 sequence: CSGRGEDGETQYF. The CDR3 DNA sequence: TGCAGTGGTAGGGGGGAGGATGGAGAGACCCAGTACTTC. The rearrangement joins TRBV20-1 to TRBJ2-5; tentatively, D is TRBD1 or TRBD2 (6 bases each). The CDR3 is 13 amino acids. Germline V CDR1 and CDR2: DFQATT, SNEGSKA (reference sequence). V was trimmed by 7 bases and J by 4 bases, leaving 16 bases between them.

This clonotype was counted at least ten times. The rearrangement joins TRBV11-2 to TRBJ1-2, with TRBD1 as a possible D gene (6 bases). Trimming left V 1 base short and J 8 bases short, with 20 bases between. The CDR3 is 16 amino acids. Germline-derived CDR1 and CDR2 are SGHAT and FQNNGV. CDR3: CASSLAGTQSGLGYTF. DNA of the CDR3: TGTGCCAGCAGCTTAGCCGGGACACAGTCCGGGCTCGGCTACACCTTC.

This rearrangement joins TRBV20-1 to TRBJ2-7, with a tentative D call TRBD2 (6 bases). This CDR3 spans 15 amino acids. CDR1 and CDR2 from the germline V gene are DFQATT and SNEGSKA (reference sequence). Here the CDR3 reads CSAEGRVEGSYEQYF. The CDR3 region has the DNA TGCTCTGCGGAGGGACGGGTTGAAGGCTCCTACGAGCAGTACTTC.

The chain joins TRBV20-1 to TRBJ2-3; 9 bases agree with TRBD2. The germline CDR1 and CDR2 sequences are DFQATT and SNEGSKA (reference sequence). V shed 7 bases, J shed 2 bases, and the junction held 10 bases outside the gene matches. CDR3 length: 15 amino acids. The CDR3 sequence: CSGLAGAPFTDTQYF. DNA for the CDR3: TGCAGTGGGTTAGCGGGAGCCCCTTTCACAGATACGCAGTATTTT.

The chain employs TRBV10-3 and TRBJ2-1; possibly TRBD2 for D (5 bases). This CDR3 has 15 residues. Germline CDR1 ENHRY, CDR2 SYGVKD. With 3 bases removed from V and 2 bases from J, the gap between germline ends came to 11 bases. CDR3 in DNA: TGTGCCATCAGTGAAAATATCGGGACCTACAATGAGCAGTTCTTC. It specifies CAISENIGTYNEQFF.

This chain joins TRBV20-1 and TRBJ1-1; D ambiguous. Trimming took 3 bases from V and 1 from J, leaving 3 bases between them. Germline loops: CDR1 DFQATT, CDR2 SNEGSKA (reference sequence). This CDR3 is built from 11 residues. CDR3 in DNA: TGCAGTGCTAGCGGGAACACTGAAGCTTTCTTT. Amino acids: CSASGNTEAFF.

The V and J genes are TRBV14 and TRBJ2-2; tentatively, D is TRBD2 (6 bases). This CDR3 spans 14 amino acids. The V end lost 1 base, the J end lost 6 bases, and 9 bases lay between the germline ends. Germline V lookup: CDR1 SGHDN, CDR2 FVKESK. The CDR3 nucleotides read TGTGCCAGCAGCCAAGGACTAGTCCCCGGGGAGCTGTTTTTT. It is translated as CASSQGLVPGELFF.

The CDR3 DNA reads TGCGCCAGCAGCCGAGGGGGACTAGCGGGAGGGGCGGAGACCCAGTACTTC. Translation: CASSRGGLAGGAETQYF. V usage is TRBV5-1 and J usage is TRBJ2-5, with 16 nucleotides matching TRBD2. There are 17 residues in the CDR3. CDR1 and CDR2 (germline): SGHRS, YFSETQ. V dropped 4 bases and J dropped 5; count of bases not matched to a gene: 8.

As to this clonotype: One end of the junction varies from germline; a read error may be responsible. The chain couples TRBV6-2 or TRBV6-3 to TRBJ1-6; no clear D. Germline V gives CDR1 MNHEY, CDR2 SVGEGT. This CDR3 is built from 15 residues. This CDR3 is CASSDSHGLRKPLHF. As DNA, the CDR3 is TGTGCCAGCAGTGACTCACACGGACTTCGGAAACCCCTCCACTTT.

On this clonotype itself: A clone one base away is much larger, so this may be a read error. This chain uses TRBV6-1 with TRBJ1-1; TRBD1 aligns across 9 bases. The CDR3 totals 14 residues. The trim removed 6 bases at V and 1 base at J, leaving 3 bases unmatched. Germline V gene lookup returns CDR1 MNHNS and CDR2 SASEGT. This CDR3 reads CASRPGQGNTEAFF. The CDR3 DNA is TGTGCCAGCAGACCGGGACAGGGGAACACTGAAGCTTTCTTT.

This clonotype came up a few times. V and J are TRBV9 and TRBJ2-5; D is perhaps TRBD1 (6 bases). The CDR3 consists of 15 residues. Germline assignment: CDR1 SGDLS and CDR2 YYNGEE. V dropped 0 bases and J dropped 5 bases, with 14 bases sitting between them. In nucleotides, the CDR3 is TGTGCCAGCAGCGTAGTCCCGACAGGTAGCGAGACCCAGTACTTC. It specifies CASSVVPTGSETQYF.

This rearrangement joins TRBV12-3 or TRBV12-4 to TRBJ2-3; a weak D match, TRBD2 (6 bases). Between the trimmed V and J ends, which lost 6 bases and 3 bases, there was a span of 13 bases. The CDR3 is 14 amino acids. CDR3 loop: CASRNLGGTDTQYF. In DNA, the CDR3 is TGTGCCAGCAGGAACCTTGGGGGGACAGATACGCAGTATTTT.

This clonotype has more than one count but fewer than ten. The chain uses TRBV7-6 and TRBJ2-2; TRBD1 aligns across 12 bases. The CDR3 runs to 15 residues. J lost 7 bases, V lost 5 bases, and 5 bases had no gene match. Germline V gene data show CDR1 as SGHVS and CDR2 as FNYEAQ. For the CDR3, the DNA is TGTGCCAGCAGCCTCGGGACAGGGGGCCACGGGGAGCTGTTTTTT. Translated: CASSLGTGGHGELFF.

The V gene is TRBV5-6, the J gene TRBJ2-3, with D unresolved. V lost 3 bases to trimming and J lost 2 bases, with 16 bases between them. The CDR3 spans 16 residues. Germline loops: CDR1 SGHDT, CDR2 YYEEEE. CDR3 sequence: CASSYLSRAPTDTQYF. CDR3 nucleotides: TGTGCCAGCAGCTATTTGAGTCGGGCCCCCACAGATACGCAGTATTTT.

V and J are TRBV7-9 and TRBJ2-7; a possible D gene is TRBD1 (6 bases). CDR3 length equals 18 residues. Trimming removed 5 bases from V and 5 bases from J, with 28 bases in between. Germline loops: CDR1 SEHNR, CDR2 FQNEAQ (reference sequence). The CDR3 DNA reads TGTGCCAGCAGCCTGGTGTCGATTTACAGGGCCTCCCGCGACGAGCAGTACTTC. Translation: CASSLVSIYRASRDEQYF.

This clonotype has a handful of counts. This CDR3 is CASSDLIQETQYF. CDR3 DNA sequence: TGTGCCAGCAGTGATCTCATACAAGAGACCCAGTACTTC. The chain links TRBV25-1 to TRBJ2-5; D unclear. Germline V gene data show CDR1 as MGHDK and CDR2 as SYGVNS. With 3 bases removed from V and 2 bases from J, the gap between germline ends came to 7 bases. The CDR3 loop spans 13 amino acids.

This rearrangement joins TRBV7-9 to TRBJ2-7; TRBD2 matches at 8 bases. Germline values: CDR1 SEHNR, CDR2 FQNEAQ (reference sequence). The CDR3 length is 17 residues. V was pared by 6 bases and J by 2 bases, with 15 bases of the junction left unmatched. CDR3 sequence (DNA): TGTGCCAGCAGTTCGGTGGTAGCGGGGCCATCCCCCTACGAGCAGTACTTC. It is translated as CASSSVVAGPSPYEQYF.

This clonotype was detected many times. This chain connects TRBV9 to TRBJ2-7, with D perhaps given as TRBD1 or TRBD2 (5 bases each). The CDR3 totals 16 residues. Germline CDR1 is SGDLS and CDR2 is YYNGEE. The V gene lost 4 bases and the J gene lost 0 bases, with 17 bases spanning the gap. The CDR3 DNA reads TGTGCCAGCAGCCCAGAGGCGGCAGGGAGCTCCTACGAGCAGTACTTC. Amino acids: CASSPEAAGSSYEQYF. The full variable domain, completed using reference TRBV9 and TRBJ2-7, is DSGVTQTPKHLITATGQRVTLRCSPRSGDLSVYWYQQSLDQGLQFLIQYYNGEERAKGNILERFSAQQFPDLHSELNLSSLELGDSALYFCASSPEAAGSSYEQYFGPGTRLTVT.

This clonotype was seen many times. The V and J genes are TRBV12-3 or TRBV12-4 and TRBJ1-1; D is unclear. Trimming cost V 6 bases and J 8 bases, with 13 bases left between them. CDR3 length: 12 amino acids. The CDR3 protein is CASSKIQAEAFF. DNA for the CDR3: TGTGCCAGCAGCAAAATTCAGGCAGAAGCTTTCTTT.

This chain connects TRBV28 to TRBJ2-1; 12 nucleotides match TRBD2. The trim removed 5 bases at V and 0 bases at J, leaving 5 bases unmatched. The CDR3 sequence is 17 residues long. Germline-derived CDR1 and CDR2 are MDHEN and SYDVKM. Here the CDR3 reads CASSPPSGRASYNEQFF. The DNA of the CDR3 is TGTGCCAGCAGTCCCCCTAGCGGGAGGGCCTCCTACAATGAGCAGTTCTTC. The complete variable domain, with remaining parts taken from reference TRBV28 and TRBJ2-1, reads DVKVTQSSRYLVKRTGEKVFLECVQDMDHENMFWYRQDPGLGLRLIYFSYDVKMKEKGDIPEGYSVSREKKERFSLILESASTNQTSMYLCASSPPSGRASYNEQFFGPGTRLTVL.

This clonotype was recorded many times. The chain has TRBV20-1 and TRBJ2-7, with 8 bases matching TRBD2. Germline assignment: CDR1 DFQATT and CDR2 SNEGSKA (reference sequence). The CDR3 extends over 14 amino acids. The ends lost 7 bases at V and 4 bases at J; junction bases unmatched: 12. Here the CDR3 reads CSVDPGLGVYEQYF. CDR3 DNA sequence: TGCAGTGTAGACCCGGGACTAGGCGTTTACGAGCAGTACTTC.

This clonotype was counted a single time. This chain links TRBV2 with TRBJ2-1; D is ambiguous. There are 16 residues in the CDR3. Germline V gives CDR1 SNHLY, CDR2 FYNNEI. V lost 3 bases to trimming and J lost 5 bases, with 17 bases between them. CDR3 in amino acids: CASSEVRGIGHNEQFF. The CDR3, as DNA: TGTGCCAGCAGTGAGGTGCGAGGAATTGGGCACAATGAGCAGTTCTTC.